Listed below are T cell receptor beta chains from one sample, sequenced in a study of cytomegalovirus exposure and HLA in healthy donors. Some clones are missing from TCRdb's copy, which holds only in-frame ones; the method was immunoSEQ multiplex PCR. The profile shows 150,000 to 200,000 clones, around 80% of them singletons. Material: PBMCs. These receptors all stem from a male donor in good health and CMV-seropositive. Both conserved end residues are part of each CDR3. Fields, in order: CDR3 length, V gene, D gene, clone size, J gene, CDR3 DNA, CDR3 protein. D genes are given only for firm matches. Only some rows state a clone size, as once, few, many or a class for expanded clones.

cdr3_length: 14
v_call: TRBV5-5
d_call: -
clone_size: once
j_call: TRBJ2-3
cdr3_nt: TGTGCCAGCAGCGTACTAGGATACACAGATACGCAGTATTTT
cdr3_aa: CASSVLGYTDTQYF

cdr3_length: 13
v_call: TRBV5-6
d_call: -
clone_size: -
j_call: TRBJ1-5
cdr3_nt: TGTGCCAGCAGCTTGGACAGGGATCAGCCCCAGCATTTT
cdr3_aa: CASSLDRDQPQHF

cdr3_length: 15
v_call: TRBV7-2
d_call: TRBD1
clone_size: -
j_call: TRBJ2-1
cdr3_nt: TGTGCCAGCAGCTACTCCGGGACAGGGGCCAATGAGCAGTTCTTC
cdr3_aa: CASSYSGTGANEQFF

cdr3_length: 16
v_call: TRBV9
d_call: TRBD2
clone_size: -
j_call: TRBJ2-1
cdr3_nt: TGTGCCAGCAGCGTAGAGGGGACTAGCTCCTACAATGAGCAGTTCTTC
cdr3_aa: CASSVEGTSSYNEQFF

cdr3_length: 14
v_call: TRBV6-1
d_call: -
clone_size: -
j_call: TRBJ2-7
cdr3_nt: TGTGCCAGCAGGGAAGCCGGGAGACACTACGAGCAGTACTTC
cdr3_aa: CASREAGRHYEQYF

cdr3_length: 17
v_call: TRBV10-2
d_call: -
clone_size: -
j_call: TRBJ1-5
cdr3_nt: TGCGCCAGCAGTGAGCCTGCGGGGTTGAGAAGCAATCAGCCCCAGCATTTT
cdr3_aa: CASSEPAGLRSNQPQHF

cdr3_length: 14
v_call: TRBV30
d_call: -
clone_size: -
j_call: TRBJ2-7
cdr3_nt: TGTGCCTGGAGACGGCAGGGGAGCTGGGGGGAGCAGTACTTC
cdr3_aa: CAWRRQGSWGEQYF

cdr3_length: 16
v_call: TRBV7-9
d_call: -
clone_size: -
j_call: TRBJ1-6
cdr3_nt: TGTGCCAGCAGCTTAGGTCCTAGCTCCTATAATTCCCCCCTCCACTTT
cdr3_aa: CASSLGPSSYNSPLHF

cdr3_length: 16
v_call: TRBV30
d_call: -
clone_size: -
j_call: TRBJ1-2
cdr3_nt: TGTGCCTGGACCCTACGGTTGGGGGGGGGTAACTATGGCTACACCTTC
cdr3_aa: CAWTLRLGGGNYGYTF

cdr3_length: 15
v_call: TRBV9
d_call: TRBD2
clone_size: once
j_call: TRBJ2-1
cdr3_nt: TGTGCCAGCAGCGCGGCTAGCGGGAGTATGCATGAGCAGTTCTTC
cdr3_aa: CASSAASGSMHEQFF

cdr3_length: 15
v_call: TRBV28
d_call: -
clone_size: few
j_call: TRBJ1-3
cdr3_nt: TGTGCCAGCAGTTTAATGGGGGGCTCTGGAAACACCATATATTTT
cdr3_aa: CASSLMGGSGNTIYF

cdr3_length: 15
v_call: TRBV27
d_call: TRBD1
clone_size: -
j_call: TRBJ2-7
cdr3_nt: TGTGCCAGCAGTTTATTAGGGACAGGGTTCTACGAGCAGTACTTC
cdr3_aa: CASSLLGTGFYEQYF

cdr3_length: 14
v_call: TRBV5-1
d_call: -
clone_size: -
j_call: TRBJ2-7
cdr3_nt: TGCGCCAGCAGCTTGGCAAAGAGCTCCTACGAGCAGTACTTC
cdr3_aa: CASSLAKSSYEQYF

cdr3_length: 18
v_call: TRBV5-1
d_call: TRBD2
clone_size: few
j_call: TRBJ2-5
cdr3_nt: TGCGCCAGCAGCTTGGTGGGGGCTAGCGGGAGGACCCAAGAGACCCAGTACTTC
cdr3_aa: CASSLVGASGRTQETQYF